This T cell receptor (beta chain) was documented in a study of T cells in Graves' hyperthyroidism and ophthalmopathy. Study-level results: Blood samples included most of the expanded thyroid clonotypes exceeding 0.001.

RNA transcripts gave rise to amplified TCR beta CDR3 regions. During a first-round RT-PCR of the TCR CDR3, the HTBI primer set was used. TCRdb fed the multiplex PCR reads into MiXCR, producing one record per CDR3 protein. Among over 350,000 distinct CDR3 sequences listed, under 20% were seen once. Patients affected by ophthalmopathy presented a Clinical Activity Score of at least 3, a NOSPECS grade of at least 4, and disease duration below 3 months. Exclusions: uncontrolled infection, other autoimmune disease, pregnancy, lactation. There are many counts of this clonotype. What it recognizes is unknown. The CDR3 consists of 18 residues. V was cut by 5 bases and J by 3 bases, with 26 bases left in between.

Source material: blood. The chain joins TRBV12-3 or TRBV12-4 to TRBJ2-7, with D tentatively TRBD1 (7 bases). This TCR derives from a young man with Graves' ophthalmopathy. The CDR3 loop is CASSPRGTDRWGYYEQYF. In DNA, the CDR3 is TGTGCCAGCAGTCCACGGGGGACGGACAGGTGGGGCTACTACGAGCAGTACTTC.